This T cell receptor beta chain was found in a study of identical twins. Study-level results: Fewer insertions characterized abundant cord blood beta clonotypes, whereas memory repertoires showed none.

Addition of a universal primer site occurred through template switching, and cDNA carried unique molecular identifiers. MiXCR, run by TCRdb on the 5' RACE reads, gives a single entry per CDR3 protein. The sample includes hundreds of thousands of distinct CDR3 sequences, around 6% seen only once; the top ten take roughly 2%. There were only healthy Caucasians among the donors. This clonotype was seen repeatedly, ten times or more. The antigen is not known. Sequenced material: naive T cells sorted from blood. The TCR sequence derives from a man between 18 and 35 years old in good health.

CDR3 loop: CASSFSQNTEAFF. The CDR3 nucleotides are TGTGCCAGCAGTTTTTCCCAGAACACTGAAGCTTTCTTT. The chain links TRBV12-3 or TRBV12-4 to TRBJ1-1; D not certain. Deletions cut 3 bases from V and 1 base from J, with 6 bases between. The CDR3 runs to 13 residues.